The table lists the clone carrying this T cell receptor beta chain with a few counts. Its antigen is not known. Sequenced by immunoSEQ multiplex PCR; TCRdb stores in-frame clones only, minus some. The sample holds some 37,000 clones, about 73% seen once. The record originates from a study of radiotherapy plus CTLA-4 blockade in lung cancer. Study at large: Objective responses were recorded in about 18% of patients, with disease control recorded in about 29%.

Treatment of patients with chemo-refractory metastatic non-small-cell lung cancer consisted of focal radiation plus CTLA-4 blockade with ipilimumab. Findings of the study overall: After radiotherapy and ipilimumab, tumor-derived clones expanded in peripheral blood. Early clone dynamics of blood T cells, plus interferon-beta, reportedly predicted response best.

This receptor was identified in a human donor with non-small cell lung cancer who had stable disease on radiotherapy plus ipilimumab. The sample here was peripheral blood, taken from a patient treated with radiotherapy plus ipilimumab.

The CDR3 DNA reads as TGTGCCAGCAGCTTTACCTTGAACACTGAAGCTTTCTTT. Translated, it gives CASSFTLNTEAFF. The gene calls are TRBV5-6 and TRBJ1-1; D gene unclear. This CDR3 is 13 amino acids long. Deletions cut 2 bases from V and 0 bases from J, with 5 bases between. Germline assignment: CDR1 SGHDT and CDR2 YYEEEE.